This T cell receptor (beta chain) was recorded in a study of T cells in Graves' hyperthyroidism and ophthalmopathy. Study-level results: Through a model of 13 V-J features, ophthalmopathy was separated from stable hyperthyroidism. The majority of expanded thyroid clonotypes above 0.001 also appeared in blood.

This clonotype was found many times. No antigen is known for it. Enrolled ophthalmopathy patients presented with a Clinical Activity Score of at least 3, a NOSPECS grade of at least 4, and disease duration under 3 months. Thyroid ultrasound, orbital computed tomography, clinical symptoms, and serum thyroxine and TRAb underpinned diagnoses. What was amplified from RNA transcripts were TCR beta CDR3 regions. Using the HTBI primer set, a first-round RT-PCR was run on the TCR CDR3. TCRdb recomputed calls from the multiplex PCR reads with MiXCR, one row per CDR3 protein. Seen here are more than 500,000 distinct CDR3 sequences, roughly 15% observed once, and the top ten hold around 28%. The sample comprised blood. The sequence was collected from a woman aged 25 to 39 with Graves' ophthalmopathy.

CDR3: CASSPEGVREQYF. The CDR3 bases are TGTGCCAGCAGCCCAGAGGGGGTTAGAGAGCAGTACTTC. The rearrangement uses TRBV13 and TRBJ2-7, with TRBD1 as a possible D gene (6 bases). V was clipped by 5 bases and J by 7 bases, with 15 bases between them. The CDR3 is made up of 13 amino acids. CDR1 is PRHDT and CDR2 is FYEKMQ in the germline V gene (reference sequence). Supplemented by reference TRBV13 and TRBJ2-7, the full variable domain reads AAGVIQSPRHLIKEKRETATLKCYPIPRHDTVYWYQQGPGQDPQFLISFYEKMQSDKGSIPDRFSAQQFSDYHSELNMSSLELGDSALYFCASSPEGVREQYFGPGTRLTVT.